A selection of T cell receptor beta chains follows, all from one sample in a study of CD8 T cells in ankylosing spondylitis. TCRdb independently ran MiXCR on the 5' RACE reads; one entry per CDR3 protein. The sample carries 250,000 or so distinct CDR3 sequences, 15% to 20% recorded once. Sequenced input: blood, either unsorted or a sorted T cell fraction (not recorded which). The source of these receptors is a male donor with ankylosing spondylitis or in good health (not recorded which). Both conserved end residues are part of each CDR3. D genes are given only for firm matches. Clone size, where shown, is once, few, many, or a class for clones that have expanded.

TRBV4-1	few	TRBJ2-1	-	TGCGCCAGCAGCCCACCCTCTGCAAGAGGTGAGCAGTTCTTC	CASSPPSARGEQFF
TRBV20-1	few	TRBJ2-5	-	TGCAGTGCTAAGGGCCCCCGGGAGACCCAGTACTTC	CSAKGPRETQYF
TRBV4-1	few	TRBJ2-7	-	TGCGCCAGCAGCCAAGGGACGAGCCCCGAGCAGTACTTC	CASSQGTSPEQYF
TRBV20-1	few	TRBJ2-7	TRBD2	TGCAGTGCTCCAGCGGGAGTGTACGAGCAGTACTTC	CSAPAGVYEQYF
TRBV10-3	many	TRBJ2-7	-	TGTGCCATCAGAACGATAGGCATATACGAGCAGTACTTC	CAIRTIGIYEQYF
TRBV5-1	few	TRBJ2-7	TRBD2	TGCGCCAGCAGCCGGGACTCGGGACTAACCAACTACGAGCAGTACTTC	CASSRDSGLTNYEQYF
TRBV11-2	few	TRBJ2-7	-	TGTGCCAGCAGGTATACAGGGCTCGAGCAGTACTTC	CASRYTGLEQYF
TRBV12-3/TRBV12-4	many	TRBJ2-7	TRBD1	TGTGCCAGCAGTCCGACCTTGGGGACAGGGCACAACGAGCAGTACTTC	CASSPTLGTGHNEQYF
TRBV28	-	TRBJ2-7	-	TGTGCCAGCAGTTTAGGGTCGGGATTCCGCCTTGGGCAGTACTTC	CASSLGSGFRLGQYF
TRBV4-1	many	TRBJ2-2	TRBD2	TGCGCCAGCAGCCAAGAACTAGCGGGAGGATCCGGGGAGCTGTTTTTT	CASSQELAGGSGELFF
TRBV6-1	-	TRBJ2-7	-	TGTGCCAGCAGCGATATGGGCCCCACGGGCGAGCAGTACTTC	CASSDMGPTGEQYF
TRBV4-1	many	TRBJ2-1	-	TGCGCCAGCAGTGGCCAGAGGGGCGAGCAGTTCTTC	CASSGQRGEQFF
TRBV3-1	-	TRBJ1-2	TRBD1	TGTGCCAGCAGCCACTTCCGGGACAGGGGATATGGCTACACCTTC	CASSHFRDRGYGYTF
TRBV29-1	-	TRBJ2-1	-	TGCAGCGTTGAGGGTGATTTTGACTATGAGCAGTTCTTC	CSVEGDFDYEQFF
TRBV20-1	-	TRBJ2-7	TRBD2	TGCAGTGCTAGAGATCTGGGGACTAGCGACTACGAGCAGTACTTC	CSARDLGTSDYEQYF
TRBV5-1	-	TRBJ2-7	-	TGCGCCAGCACCTCAGCAGGGTCCGTTTACGAGCAGTACTTC	CASTSAGSVYEQYF
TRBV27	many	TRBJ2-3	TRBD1	TGTGCCAGCAGTTCTAGACAGGGGTCAAACACAGATACGCAGTATTTT	CASSSRQGSNTDTQYF
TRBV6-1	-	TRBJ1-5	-	TGTGCCAGCAGCAACGGGGGGCCCCAGCATTTT	CASSNGGPQHF
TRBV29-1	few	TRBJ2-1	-	TGCAGCGTTGAGGGGTCCGGGACGGAAGGTTATGAGCAGTTCTTC	CSVEGSGTEGYEQFF
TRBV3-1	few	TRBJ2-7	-	TGTGCCAGCAGCCAAGACGGTGAGACACAGATCTACGAGCAGTACTTC	CASSQDGETQIYEQYF
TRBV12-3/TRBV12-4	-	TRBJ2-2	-	TGTGCCAGCACCGGGACTCCTGGGAACACCGGGGAGCTGTTTTTT	CASTGTPGNTGELFF
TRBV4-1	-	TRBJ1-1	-	TGCGCCAGCAGCCAAGCCTTCCGTGGGCTGAACACTGAAGCTTTCTTT	CASSQAFRGLNTEAFF
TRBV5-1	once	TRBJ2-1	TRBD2	TGCGCCAGCAGCTTGTGGCTAGCGGGAGGGCCAAATGAGCAGTTCTTC	CASSLWLAGGPNEQFF
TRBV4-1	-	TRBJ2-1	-	TGCGCCAGCAGCCAAGTCGCGGGAACTAGTTTCTCCTACACTGAGCAGTTCTTC	CASSQVAGTSFSYTEQFF
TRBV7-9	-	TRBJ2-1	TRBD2	TGTGCCAGCAGCATCGAGCGGGAGGGCCGGTCTAATGAGCAGTTCTTC	CASSIEREGRSNEQFF
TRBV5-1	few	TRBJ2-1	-	TGCGCCAGCAGCTTGGTAGGCCTTACCAATGAGCAGTTCTTC	CASSLVGLTNEQFF
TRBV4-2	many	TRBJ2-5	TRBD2	TGTGCCAGCAGCCAAGGAGGGACTAGCGGGATCGAGACCCAGTACTTC	CASSQGGTSGIETQYF
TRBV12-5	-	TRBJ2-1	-	TGTGCTAGTGGTTTCCAGGGCAATGAGCAGTTCTTC	CASGFQGNEQFF
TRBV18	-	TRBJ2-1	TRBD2	TGTGCCAGCTCACCAGTGACTAGCGGGAGTTTCCATGAGCAGTTCTTC	CASSPVTSGSFHEQFF
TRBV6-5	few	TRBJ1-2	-	TGTGCCAGCAGTTACTCTTGGGGCCATCGGGGCTACACCTTC	CASSYSWGHRGYTF
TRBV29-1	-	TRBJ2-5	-	TGCAGCGTTGATGAAACAGTCTCTGAGACCCAGTACTTC	CSVDETVSETQYF
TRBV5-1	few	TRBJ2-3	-	TGCGCCAGCAGCTTGGCAGCTCCCGTCACAGATACGCAGTATTTT	CASSLAAPVTDTQYF
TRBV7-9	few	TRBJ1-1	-	TGTGCCAGCAGCCCTCCCAACTGGGCTGAAGCTTTCTTT	CASSPPNWAEAFF
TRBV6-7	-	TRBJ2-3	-	TGTGCCAGCGGAACTCACACAGATACGCAGTATTTT	CASGTHTDTQYF
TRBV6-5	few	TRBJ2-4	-	TGTGCCAGCAGTTACTTAAGTGTCTTAGCCAAAAACATTCAGTACTTC	CASSYLSVLAKNIQYF
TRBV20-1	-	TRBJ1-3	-	TGCAGTGCTAGCGGTCGTTCGTCAGATGGAAACACCATATATTTT	CSASGRSSDGNTIYF
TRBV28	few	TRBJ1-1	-	TGTGCCAGCAGTCCGCATCGGACGAACACTGAAGCTTTCTTT	CASSPHRTNTEAFF
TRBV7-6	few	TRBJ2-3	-	TGTGCCAGCAGCGACAGTGGGGTTTATGAGACGCAGTATTTT	CASSDSGVYETQYF
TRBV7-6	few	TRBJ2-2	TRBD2	TGTGCCAGCAGCTTACGGGAGGGGTACACCGGGGAGCTGTTTTTT	CASSLREGYTGELFF
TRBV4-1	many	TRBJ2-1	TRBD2	TGCGCCAGCAGGAGAGGGACTAGCGGGAGTAATGAGCAGTTCTTC	CASRRGTSGSNEQFF
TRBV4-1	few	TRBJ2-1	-	TGCGCCAGCAGCCAAGATCGGCTCACAGAGAATGAGCAGTTCTTC	CASSQDRLTENEQFF
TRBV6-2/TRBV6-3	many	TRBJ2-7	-	TGTGCCAGCAGTCATCTGGAAGGTCGGGAGTGGTCCTACGAGCAGTACTTC	CASSHLEGREWSYEQYF
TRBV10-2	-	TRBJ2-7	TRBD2	TGCGCCACCAAACCGGGACTAGGCTACGAGCAGTACTTC	CATKPGLGYEQYF
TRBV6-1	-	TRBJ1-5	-	TGTGCCAGCAGTAGTTCCAATAGCAATCAGCCCCAGCATTTT	CASSSSNSNQPQHF
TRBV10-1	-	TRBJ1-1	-	TGCGCCAGCAGTGAGTCGACGCAGGCGGCTGAAGCTTTCTTT	CASSESTQAAEAFF